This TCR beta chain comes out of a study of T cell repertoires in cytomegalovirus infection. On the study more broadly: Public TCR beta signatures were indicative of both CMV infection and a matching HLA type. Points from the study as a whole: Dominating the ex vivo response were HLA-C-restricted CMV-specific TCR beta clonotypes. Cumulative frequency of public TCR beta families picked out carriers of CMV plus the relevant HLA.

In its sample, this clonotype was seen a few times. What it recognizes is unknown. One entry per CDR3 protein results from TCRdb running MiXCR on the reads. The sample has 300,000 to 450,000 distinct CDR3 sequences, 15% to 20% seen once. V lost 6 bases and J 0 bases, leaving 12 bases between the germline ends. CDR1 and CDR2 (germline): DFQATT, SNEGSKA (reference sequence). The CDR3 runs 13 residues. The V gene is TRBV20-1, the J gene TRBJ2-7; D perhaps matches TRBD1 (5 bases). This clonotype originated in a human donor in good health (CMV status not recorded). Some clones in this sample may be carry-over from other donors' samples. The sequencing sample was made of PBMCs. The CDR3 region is CSAPGSSSYEQYF. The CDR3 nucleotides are TGCAGTGCCCCAGGGTCCTCCTCCTACGAGCAGTACTTC.